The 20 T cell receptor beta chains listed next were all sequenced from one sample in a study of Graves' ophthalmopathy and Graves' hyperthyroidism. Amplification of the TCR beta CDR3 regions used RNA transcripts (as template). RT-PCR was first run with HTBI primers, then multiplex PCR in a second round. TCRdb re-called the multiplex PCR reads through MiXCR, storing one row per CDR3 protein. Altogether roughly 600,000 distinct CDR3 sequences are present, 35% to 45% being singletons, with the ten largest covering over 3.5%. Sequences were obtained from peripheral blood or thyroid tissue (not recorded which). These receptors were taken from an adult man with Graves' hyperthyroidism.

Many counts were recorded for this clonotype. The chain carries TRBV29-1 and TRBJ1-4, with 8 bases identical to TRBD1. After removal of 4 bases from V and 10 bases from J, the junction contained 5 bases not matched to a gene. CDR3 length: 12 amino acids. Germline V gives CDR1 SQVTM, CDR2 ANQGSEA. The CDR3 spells CSVVQGDGKLFF. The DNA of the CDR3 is TGCAGCGTTGTACAGGGGGATGGAAAACTGTTTTTT.

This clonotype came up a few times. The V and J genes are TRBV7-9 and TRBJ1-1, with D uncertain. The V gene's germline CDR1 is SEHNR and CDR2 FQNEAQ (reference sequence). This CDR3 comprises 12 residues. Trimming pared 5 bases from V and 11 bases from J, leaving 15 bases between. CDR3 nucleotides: TGTGCCAGCAGCCCGATGCCAGATGGGGCTTTCTTT. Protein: CASSPMPDGAFF. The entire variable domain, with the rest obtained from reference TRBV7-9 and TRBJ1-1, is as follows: DTGVSQNPRHKITKRGQNVTFRCDPISEHNRLYWYRQTLGQGPEFLTYFQNEAQLEKSRLLSDRFSAERPKGSFSTLEIQRTEQGDSAMYLCASSPMPDGAFFGQGTRLTVV.

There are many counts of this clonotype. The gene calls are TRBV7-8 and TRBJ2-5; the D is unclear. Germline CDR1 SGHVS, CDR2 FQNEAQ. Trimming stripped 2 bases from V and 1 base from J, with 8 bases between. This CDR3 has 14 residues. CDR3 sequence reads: CASSLFLGQETQYF. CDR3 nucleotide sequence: TGTGCCAGCAGCTTATTTTTGGGCCAAGAGACCCAGTACTTC.

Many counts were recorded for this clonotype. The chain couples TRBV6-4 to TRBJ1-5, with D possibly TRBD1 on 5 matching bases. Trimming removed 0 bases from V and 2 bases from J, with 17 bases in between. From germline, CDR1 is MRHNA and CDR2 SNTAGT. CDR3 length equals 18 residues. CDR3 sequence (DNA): TGTGCCAGCAGTGACTCACCGAGGGGCAGGGTCGGCAATCAGCCCCAGCATTTT. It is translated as CASSDSPRGRVGNQPQHF.

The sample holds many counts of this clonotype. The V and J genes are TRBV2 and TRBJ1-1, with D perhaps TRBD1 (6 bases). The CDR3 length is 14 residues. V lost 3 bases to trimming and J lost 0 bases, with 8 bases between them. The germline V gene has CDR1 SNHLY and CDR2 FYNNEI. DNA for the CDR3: TGTGCCAGCAGTGACGGGACATTGAACACTGAAGCTTTCTTT. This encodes CASSDGTLNTEAFF. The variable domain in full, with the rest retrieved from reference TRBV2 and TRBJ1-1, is EPEVTQTPSHQVTQMGQEVILRCVPISNHLYFYWYRQILGQKVEFLVSFYNNEISEKSEIFDDQFSVERPDGSNFTLKIRSTKLEDSAMYFCASSDGTLNTEAFFGQGTRLTVV.

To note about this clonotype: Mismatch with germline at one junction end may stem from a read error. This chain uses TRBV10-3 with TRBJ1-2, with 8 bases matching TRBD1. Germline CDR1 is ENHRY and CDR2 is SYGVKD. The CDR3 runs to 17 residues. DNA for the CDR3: TGTGCCAGCAGTTACCTAGGACAGGGAAATAGGAACTATGGCTACACCTTC. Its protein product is CASSYLGQGNRNYGYTF.

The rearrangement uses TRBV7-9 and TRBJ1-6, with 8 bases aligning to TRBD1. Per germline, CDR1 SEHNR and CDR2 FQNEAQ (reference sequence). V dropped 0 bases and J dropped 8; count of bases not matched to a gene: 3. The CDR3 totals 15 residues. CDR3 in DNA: TGTGCCAGCAGCTTAGCGGCGACAGGGGATTCACCCCTCCACTTT. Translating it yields CASSLAATGDSPLHF.

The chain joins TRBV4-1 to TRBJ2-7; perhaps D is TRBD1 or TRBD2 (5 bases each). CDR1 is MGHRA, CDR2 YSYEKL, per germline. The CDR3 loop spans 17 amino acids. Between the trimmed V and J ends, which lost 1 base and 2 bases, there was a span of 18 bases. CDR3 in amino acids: CASSQVLGGAQTYEQYF. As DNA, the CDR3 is TGCGCCAGCAGCCAAGTTCTTGGGGGTGCCCAAACCTACGAGCAGTACTTC.

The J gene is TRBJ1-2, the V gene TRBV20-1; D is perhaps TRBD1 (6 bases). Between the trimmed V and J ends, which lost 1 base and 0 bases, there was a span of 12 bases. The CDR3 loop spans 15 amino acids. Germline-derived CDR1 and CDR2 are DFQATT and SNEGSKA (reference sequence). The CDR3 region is CSARGQEVTNYGYTF. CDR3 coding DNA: TGCAGTGCTAGAGGACAGGAGGTTACTAACTATGGCTACACCTTC.

CDR3 in DNA: TGCAGTGCTAGGGCAGGACTGGATGGCTACACCTTC. The encoded protein is CSARAGLDGYTF. This rearrangement joins TRBV20-1 to TRBJ1-2; D call uncertain. CDR3 length: 12 residues. V lost 3 bases, J lost 6 bases, and 11 bases lay in between. The germline gives CDR1 DFQATT, CDR2 SNEGSKA (reference sequence).

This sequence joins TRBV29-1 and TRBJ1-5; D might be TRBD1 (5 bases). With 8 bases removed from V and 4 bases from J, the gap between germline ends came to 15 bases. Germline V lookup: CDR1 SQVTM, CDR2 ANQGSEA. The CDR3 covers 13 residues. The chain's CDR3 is CSHGAGVNQPQHF. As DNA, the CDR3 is TGCAGCCATGGGGCCGGCGTAAATCAGCCCCAGCATTTT.

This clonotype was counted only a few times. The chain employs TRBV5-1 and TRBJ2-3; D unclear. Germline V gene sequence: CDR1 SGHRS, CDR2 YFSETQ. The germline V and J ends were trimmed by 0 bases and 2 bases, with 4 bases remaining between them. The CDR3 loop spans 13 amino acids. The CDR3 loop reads CASSLVPTDTQYF. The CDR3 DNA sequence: TGCGCCAGCAGCTTGGTCCCCACAGATACGCAGTATTTT.

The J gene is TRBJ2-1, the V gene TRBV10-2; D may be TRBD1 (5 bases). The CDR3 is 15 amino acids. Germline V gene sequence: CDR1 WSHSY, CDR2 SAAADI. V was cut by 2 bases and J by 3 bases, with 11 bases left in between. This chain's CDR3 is CASSEEAGIYNEQFF. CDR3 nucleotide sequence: TGCGCCAGCAGTGAGGAGGCAGGGATCTACAATGAGCAGTTCTTC.

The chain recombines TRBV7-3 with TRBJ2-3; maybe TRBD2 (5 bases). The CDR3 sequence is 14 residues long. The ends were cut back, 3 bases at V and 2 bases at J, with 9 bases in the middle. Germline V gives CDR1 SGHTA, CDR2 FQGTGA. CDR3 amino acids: CASSLERDTDTQYF. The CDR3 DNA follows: TGTGCCAGCAGCTTGGAACGGGACACAGATACGCAGTATTTT.

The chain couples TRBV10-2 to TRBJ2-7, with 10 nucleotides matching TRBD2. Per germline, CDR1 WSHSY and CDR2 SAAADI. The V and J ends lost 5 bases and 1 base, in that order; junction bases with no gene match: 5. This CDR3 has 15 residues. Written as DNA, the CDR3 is TGCGCCAGCAGTCTAGCGGGAGAGATGTCCTACGAGCAGTACTTC. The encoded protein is CASSLAGEMSYEQYF.

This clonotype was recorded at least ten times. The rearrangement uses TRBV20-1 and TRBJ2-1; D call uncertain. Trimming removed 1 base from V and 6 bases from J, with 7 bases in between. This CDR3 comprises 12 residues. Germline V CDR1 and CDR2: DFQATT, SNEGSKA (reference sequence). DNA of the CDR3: TGCAGTGCTAGAGTGGACCTCAATGAGCAGTTCTTC. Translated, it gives CSARVDLNEQFF.

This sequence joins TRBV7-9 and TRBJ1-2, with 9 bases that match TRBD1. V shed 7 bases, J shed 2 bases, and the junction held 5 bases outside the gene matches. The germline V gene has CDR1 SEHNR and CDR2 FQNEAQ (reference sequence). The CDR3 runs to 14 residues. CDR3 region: CASTMDRGNYGYTF. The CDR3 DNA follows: TGTGCCAGCACCATGGACAGGGGAAACTATGGCTACACCTTC.

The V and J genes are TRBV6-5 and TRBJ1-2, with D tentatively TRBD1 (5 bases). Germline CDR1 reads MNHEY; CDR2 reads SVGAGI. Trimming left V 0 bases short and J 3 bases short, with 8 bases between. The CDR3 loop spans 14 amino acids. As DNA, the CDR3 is TGTGCCAGCAGTTACTCAGGAGGGGACTATGGCTACACCTTC. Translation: CASSYSGGDYGYTF.

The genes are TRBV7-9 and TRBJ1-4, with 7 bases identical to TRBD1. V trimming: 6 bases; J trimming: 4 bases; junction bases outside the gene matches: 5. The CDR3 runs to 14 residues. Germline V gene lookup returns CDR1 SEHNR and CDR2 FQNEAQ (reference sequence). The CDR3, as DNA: TGTGCCAGCAGTACCTGGACAGGTAATGAAAAACTGTTTTTT. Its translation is CASSTWTGNEKLFF.

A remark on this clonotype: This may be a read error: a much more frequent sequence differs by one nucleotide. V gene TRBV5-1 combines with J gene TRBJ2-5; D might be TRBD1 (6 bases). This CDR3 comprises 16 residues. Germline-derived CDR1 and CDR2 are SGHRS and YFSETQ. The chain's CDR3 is CASSGQSDRSQKTQYF. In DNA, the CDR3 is TGCGCCAGCAGCGGCCAGTCTGACAGGAGCCAAAAGACCCAGTACTTC. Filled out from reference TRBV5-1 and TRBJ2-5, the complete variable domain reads KAGVTQTPRYLIKTRGQQVTLSCSPISGHRSVSWYQQTPGQGLQFLFEYFSETQRNKGNFPGRFSGRQFSNSRSEMNVSTLELGDSALYLCASSGQSDRSQKTQYFGPGTRLLVL.